One and the same sample provided the 25 T cell receptor beta chains below, sequenced in a study of cytomegalovirus exposure and HLA in healthy donors. A multiplex PCR was run with 60 Vbeta primers and 13 Jbeta primers. Profiling relied on immunoSEQ multiplex PCR, and the TCRdb table lists in-frame clones only, not all of them. The table records some 160,000 clones, 81% of them present only once. Sequencing was done on a sample of PBMCs. The source is a man between 45 and 60 years old in good health and CMV-seropositive.

Notes on this clone: The junction and the germline gene differ at one end; a read error may be behind it. The gene calls are TRBV7-9 and TRBJ2-3; the match to TRBD2 covers 7 bases. The CDR3 is made up of 17 amino acids. In germline, CDR1 is SEHNR, CDR2 FQNEAQ (reference sequence). As DNA, the CDR3 is TGTTCCAGCAGCGCCCGGTGGCTAGCGGAGCTCACAGATACGCAGTATTTT. This translates into CSSSARWLAELTDTQYF.

The rearrangement links TRBV27 to TRBJ2-7, with 10 nucleotides matching TRBD1. The ends lost 7 bases at V and 7 bases at J; junction bases unmatched: 16. Germline CDR1 is MNHEY and CDR2 is SMNVEV (reference sequence). The CDR3 length is 16 residues. CDR3 amino acids: CASTMRDRGPLSEQYF. The CDR3 DNA follows: TGTGCCAGCACCATGAGGGACAGGGGCCCACTGTCTGAGCAGTACTTC.

The chain combines TRBV5-4 with TRBJ1-4; D call uncertain. Germline CDR1 reads SGHNT; CDR2 reads YYREEE (reference sequence). The V end lost 3 bases, the J end lost 6 bases, and 12 bases lay between the germline ends. This CDR3 has 14 amino acids. The CDR3: CASSYLGVDEKLFF. CDR3 nucleotides: TGTGCCAGCAGCTACCTCGGGGTAGATGAAAAACTGTTTTTT.

This clone was seen more than once but under ten times. V and J are TRBV28 and TRBJ1-2, with 7 bases matching TRBD1. The germline V gene encodes CDR1 MDHEN and CDR2 SYDVKM. J lost 7 bases, V lost 5 bases, and 1 base had no gene match. CDR3 length equals 11 residues. For the CDR3, the DNA is TGTGCCAGCAGTGACAGGGCTGGCTACACCTTC. This gives the protein CASSDRAGYTF.

The V call is TRBV2, the J call TRBJ2-3; D gene ambiguous. The CDR3 runs 12 residues. The germline V gene encodes CDR1 SNHLY and CDR2 FYNNEI. Trimming pared 4 bases from V and 5 bases from J, leaving 7 bases between. CDR3 in DNA: TGTGCCAGCAGTGTAGGCGGAGATACGCAGTATTTT. The encoded protein is CASSVGGDTQYF. The whole variable domain, filled in from reference TRBV2 and TRBJ2-3, reads EPEVTQTPSHQVTQMGQEVILRCVPISNHLYFYWYRQILGQKVEFLVSFYNNEISEKSEIFDDQFSVERPDGSNFTLKIRSTKLEDSAMYFCASSVGGDTQYFGPGTRLTVL.

This clone was counted only a few times. The chain links TRBV11-2 to TRBJ2-1, with D perhaps matching TRBD2 (5 bases). Trimming removed 3 bases from V and 10 bases from J, with 13 bases in between. Germline V gene sequence: CDR1 SGHAT, CDR2 FQNNGV. This CDR3 is built from 13 residues. The CDR3 loop is CASSLRARQEQFF. CDR3 nucleotides: TGTGCCAGCAGCTTGCGGGCCCGACAAGAGCAGTTCTTC.

This clone has just one count. V and J are TRBV14 and TRBJ2-7, with 9 bases identical to TRBD2. The CDR3 covers 16 residues. The germline CDR1 and CDR2 sequences are SGHDN and FVKESK. V trimming: 0 bases; J trimming: 2 bases; junction bases outside the gene matches: 5. The DNA of the CDR3 is TGTGCCAGCAGCCAAGATCTATTAGCGGGAGCCTACGAGCAGTACTTC. Residues: CASSQDLLAGAYEQYF.

J is TRBJ2-2 and V is TRBV2; 7 bases are shared with TRBD1. This CDR3 region has 15 residues. V lost 2 bases to trimming and J lost 6 bases; unmatched junction nucleotides: 6. Germline lookup yields CDR1 SNHLY and CDR2 FYNNEI. The CDR3 loop is CASSEYRGLAGELFF. CDR3 nucleotide sequence: TGTGCCAGCAGTGAATACAGGGGTTTGGCCGGGGAGCTGTTTTTT. Based on the CDR3 plus reference TRBV2 and TRBJ2-2, the full variable domain is EPEVTQTPSHQVTQMGQEVILRCVPISNHLYFYWYRQILGQKVEFLVSFYNNEISEKSEIFDDQFSVERPDGSNFTLKIRSTKLEDSAMYFCASSEYRGLAGELFFGEGSRLTVL.

V usage is TRBV27 and J usage is TRBJ2-3, with 10 bases matching TRBD2. The J segment lost 4 bases and the V segment lost 3 bases, leaving 4 bases of the junction unmatched. Looked up from germline, CDR1 is MNHEY and CDR2 is SMNVEV (reference sequence). There are 15 residues in the CDR3. As DNA, the CDR3 is TGTGCCAGCAGTTTGTTGACTAGCGGGCCAGATACGCAGTATTTT. Translation: CASSLLTSGPDTQYF.

This clone was observed a few times. The V and J genes are TRBV11-2 and TRBJ2-7; D may be TRBD1 (5 bases). There are 13 residues in the CDR3. CDR1 SGHAT and CDR2 FQNNGV come from the germline V gene. Trimming cost V 5 bases and J 6 bases, with 14 bases left between them. This CDR3 is CASSPTGAAEQYF. The CDR3 DNA sequence: TGTGCCAGCAGCCCGACTGGGGCCGCCGAGCAGTACTTC.

The rearrangement links TRBV2 to TRBJ1-2; possible D gene TRBD1, 5 bases. V lost 3 bases, J lost 3 bases, and 14 bases lay in between. The CDR3 contains 15 residues. Germline CDR1 and CDR2: SNHLY and FYNNEI. In DNA, the CDR3 is TGTGCCAGCAGTGATCAGGGCTTCTCCCACTATGGCTACACCTTC. It codes for CASSDQGFSHYGYTF.

V usage is TRBV6-1 and J usage is TRBJ2-1; no clear D. This CDR3 has 13 residues. Trimming left V 10 bases short and J 2 bases short, with 12 bases between. Germline CDR1 MNHNS, CDR2 SASEGT. The CDR3 here is CAMSLTTYNEQFF. CDR3 nucleotides: TGTGCCATGTCCCTAACCACCTACAATGAGCAGTTCTTC.

This clone came up a few times. V and J are TRBV5-4 and TRBJ1-4; TRBD1 matches at 10 bases. Germline CDR1 is SGHNT and CDR2 is YYREEE (reference sequence). The CDR3 runs 14 residues. Germline trimming cut 4 bases from V and 6 bases from J; bases unmatched to any gene: 3. CDR3 protein: CASSPGTGDEKLFF. As DNA, the CDR3 is TGTGCCAGCAGCCCCGGGACAGGGGATGAAAAACTGTTTTTT.

The chain joins TRBV9 to TRBJ2-5; 11 nucleotides agree with TRBD1. J lost 5 bases, V lost 4 bases, and 10 bases had no gene match. The length of the CDR3 is 16 residues. Germline V gene data show CDR1 as SGDLS and CDR2 as YYNGEE. CDR3 sequence reads: CASSLRDRGTGETQYF. Written as DNA, the CDR3 is TGTGCCAGCAGCCTCCGGGACAGGGGGACGGGGGAGACCCAGTACTTC.

The CDR3 loop reads CASSIGEGTEAFF. CDR3 nucleotide sequence: TGTGCCAGCAGTATAGGGGAGGGCACTGAAGCTTTCTTT. V and J are TRBV4-2 and TRBJ1-1, with D possibly matching TRBD1 (5 bases). The CDR3 is made up of 13 amino acids. In germline, CDR1 is LGHNA, CDR2 YNFKEQ. Trimming removed 6 bases at V and 4 bases at J, with 12 bases between.

This sequence joins TRBV29-1 and TRBJ1-1, with D maybe TRBD1 (6 bases). V was shortened by 7 bases and J by 1 base, with 10 bases between the two germline ends. In germline, CDR1 is SQVTM, CDR2 ANQGSEA. The CDR3 runs to 12 residues. The CDR3 spells CSGRGANTEAFF. In nucleotides, the CDR3 is TGCAGCGGTCGGGGGGCGAACACTGAAGCTTTCTTT.

With regard to this clone: One end of the junction varies from germline; a read error may be responsible. This chain uses TRBV9 with TRBJ1-6; no clear D gene. The germline V gene has CDR1 SGDLS and CDR2 YYNGEE. There are 15 residues in the CDR3. CDR3 in DNA: TGTGCCAGCAGCGTAGTCCCGGGGTTGGATTCACCCCCCCACTTT. Its translation is CASSVVPGLDSPPHF. The entire variable domain, with the rest obtained from reference TRBV9 and TRBJ1-6, is as follows: DSGVTQTPKHLITATGQRVTLRCSPRSGDLSVYWYQQSLDQGLQFLIQYYNGEERAKGNILERFSAQQFPDLHSELNLSSLELGDSALYFCASSVVPGLDSPPHFGNGTRLTVT.

The V gene is TRBV30, the J gene TRBJ1-4, with 7 bases lining up with TRBD1. This CDR3 region has 14 residues. The V segment lost 4 bases and the J segment 5 bases; nucleotides outside the gene matches: 7. CDR1 is GTSNPN and CDR2 is SVGIG in the germline V gene (reference sequence). This CDR3 reads CAWKGRGGNEKLFF. In nucleotides, the CDR3 is TGTGCCTGGAAGGGCAGAGGGGGCAATGAAAAACTGTTTTTT.

This chain uses TRBV28 with TRBJ1-5, with 8 bases aligning to TRBD1. V lost 6 bases, J lost 2 bases, and 9 bases stayed unmatched. This CDR3 comprises 16 residues. CDR1 and CDR2 from the germline V gene are MDHEN and SYDVKM. In DNA form, the CDR3 reads TGTGCCAGCAGCCAAGGGACAGGAATCGGCAATCAGCCCCAGCATTTT. It is translated as CASSQGTGIGNQPQHF.

This clone was found once. V gene TRBV5-1 combines with J gene TRBJ1-1; 10 bases are a match to TRBD1. The CDR3 is 15 residues long. The V gene's germline CDR1 is SGHRS and CDR2 YFSETQ. J lost 5 bases, V lost 5 bases, and 9 bases had no gene match. This CDR3 is CASREAGQGRTEAFF. CDR3 coding DNA: TGCGCCAGCAGGGAGGCGGGACAGGGGAGGACTGAAGCTTTCTTT.

The chain links TRBV13 to TRBJ2-3; no reliable D call. Per the germline V gene, CDR1 is PRHDT and CDR2 is FYEKMQ (reference sequence). The CDR3 is 12 amino acids. V was cut by 4 bases and J by 5 bases, with 7 bases left in between. The DNA of the CDR3 is TGTGCCAGCAGCTCCTACAGAGATACGCAGTATTTT. Amino acids: CASSSYRDTQYF.

V is TRBV6-6 and J is TRBJ2-7; TRBD1 matches at 11 bases. The V segment lost 1 base and the J segment 7 bases; nucleotides outside the gene matches: 0. CDR3 length: 13 residues. Germline V gives CDR1 MNHNY, CDR2 SVGAGI (reference sequence). The CDR3 loop reads CASSYWDRGEQYF. CDR3 in DNA: TGTGCCAGCAGTTACTGGGACAGGGGGGAGCAGTACTTC.

The rearrangement links TRBV4-1 to TRBJ2-1; TRBD2 might be the D (8 bases). Per germline, CDR1 MGHRA and CDR2 YSYEKL. CDR3 length: 17 amino acids. Trimming left V 4 bases short and J 4 bases short, with 20 bases between. CDR3 in amino acids: CASSPAGAGGQYNEQFF. CDR3 nucleotides: TGCGCCAGCAGCCCCGCTGGTGCGGGGGGACAGTACAATGAGCAGTTCTTC.

The CDR3 DNA is TGTGCCAGCAGCTTCCAGGGTGACACTGAAGCTTTCTTT. Amino acids: CASSFQGDTEAFF. The rearrangement links TRBV5-4 to TRBJ1-1, with TRBD1 as a possible D gene (5 bases). This CDR3 comprises 13 residues. Trimming cost V 2 bases and J 3 bases, with 8 bases left between them. CDR1 is SGHNT, CDR2 YYREEE, per germline (reference sequence). Filled out from reference TRBV5-4 and TRBJ1-1, the complete variable domain reads ETGVTQSPTHLIKTRGQQVTLRCSSQSGHNTVSWYQQALGQGPQFIFQYYREEENGRGNFPPRFSGLQFPNYSSELNVNALELDDSALYLCASSFQGDTEAFFGQGTRLTVV.

Only one count was recorded for this clone. This chain uses TRBV6-4 with TRBJ1-1, with 9 bases identical to TRBD1. The CDR3 covers 14 residues. The ends lost 6 bases at V and 6 bases at J; junction bases unmatched: 8. Germline CDR1 reads MRHNA; CDR2 reads SNTAGT. The CDR3, as DNA: TGTGCCAGCAGAGGGACAGGGCCGGGAGCTGAAGCTTTCTTT. Translating it yields CASRGTGPGAEAFF.